The source of this TCR beta chain is a study of blood T cell repertoires in COVID-19 (dated by TCRdb to 2019 to 2021). With respect to the entire study: The collaborator samples originated in the United States, Italy and Spain and spanned the acute and convalescent phases of COVID-19. Nearly every sample came with metadata listing a de-identified subject ID, COVID-19 status, age in years and sex. The repertoires were released in a freely available public database intended as a resource for research on the immune response to SARS-CoV-2. The material from the prospective study consisted of cDNA or gDNA derived from T cells, B-cell-depleted T cells, or PBMCs. Deeply sampled blood TCRbeta repertoires from subjects exposed to, actively infected with, or recovered from COVID-19 were included in the dataset. Where available, HLA class I and class II types were obtained from metadata supplied by the sample provider rather than from assay-based typing. Samples came from the ongoing ImmuneRACE study (first 160 participants) plus 1,254 subjects from 6 global collaborators.

Whole blood was collected in K2EDTA tubes by collaborating institutions according to the institutions' own protocols. For TCRbeta analysis, collaborators shipped samples in one of three forms: frozen whole blood, isolated PBMCs, or DNA extracted from either of those sample types. The full study reports these points: The quantity of clinical and demographic metadata differed by source and by participant and was supplied without curation.

TCRbeta CDR3 regions were amplified from genomic DNA using the immunoSEQ Assay, a bias-controlled multiplex PCR. The authors processed their data as follows. The number of nucleated cells in each sample was estimated by amplification of reference gene primers within the assay. To quantify the absolute abundance of each unique TCRbeta CDR3 rearrangement, sequence reads were collapsed and filtered. For each sample, productive Simpson clonality was calculated as the square root of Simpson's diversity index over productive rearrangements. This immuneACCESS table, as held by TCRdb, lists in-frame sequences with V and J called but not all clones. Of the missing ones, under half trace to an unresolved V gene in checked studies; the others have no known cause. The DNA was the basis for D and trimming; V, J and clone size are from that table. For this sample there are more than 70,000 clones; 80% to 90% appear just once. The ten most abundant clones make up around 8.6% of the sample.

Regarding this clone: Its antigen remains undetermined. No quality values exist for individual bases; no much larger clone is one base distant.

Including the terminal cysteine and phenylalanine, the CDR3 comprises 12 residues. The only DNA kept is the CDR3, 36 bases in frame from the first base. At the junction V is shortened by 2 bases and J by 4 bases, with 3 bases in between. The germline V gene encodes CDR1 MRHNA and CDR2 SNTAGT. The rearrangement combines TRBV6-4 with TRBJ1-3, with no confident D gene call. What was sequenced was peripheral blood. The TCR originated in a man aged 50-59 years with acute or convalescent COVID-19. The bases are TGTGCCAGCAGTGACCTGGGAAACACCATATATTTT. It translates as CASSDLGNTIYF.